The present T cell receptor (beta chain) was sequenced within a study of early T cells in non-severe SARS-CoV-2 infection. Study-wide results and caveats: Anti-spike CD8 responses were favored in VDJdb matching, and private and CD4 specificities were missed.

TCRdb recomputed calls from the 5' RACE reads with MiXCR, one row per CDR3 protein. The sample holds about 69,000 distinct CDR3 sequences, around 11% seen once. V was clipped by 0 bases and J by 1 base, with 10 bases between them. In germline, CDR1 is SGHRS, CDR2 YFSETQ. This CDR3 has 15 amino acids. To note about this clonotype: Antigen specificity is unknown.

The J gene is TRBJ1-1, the V gene TRBV5-1; D unclear. Sequencing was done on a sample of whole blood. The TCR originated in an adult who was a healthcare worker with PCR-confirmed SARS-CoV-2 infection or an uninfected control (not recorded which). The CDR3 here is CASSLDGRPNTEAFF. In DNA form, the CDR3 reads TGCGCCAGCAGCTTGGATGGCAGGCCGAACACTGAAGCTTTCTTT.